The rows below give T cell receptor beta chains drawn from one sample of a study of early T cells in non-severe SARS-CoV-2 infection. TCRdb processed the 5' RACE reads anew with MiXCR; each CDR3 protein has one entry. The data hold more than 90,000 distinct CDR3 sequences, with 9.5% to 11% observed a single time. Sequenced sample: whole blood. These receptors were taken from an adult who was a healthcare worker with PCR-confirmed SARS-CoV-2 infection or an uninfected control (not recorded which). Each CDR3 is given with its conserved first and last residue. Fields, in order: J gene, D gene, clone size, V gene, CDR3 DNA, CDR3 protein. The D gene is left open where the match is weak. The size entry is marked missing in some rows and otherwise reads once, few, many or a size class.

j_gene: TRBJ2-1
d_gene: TRBD2
abundance: NA
v_gene: TRBV7-3
CDR3nt: TGTGCCAGCAGCTCACGGCCCCCCGCTAGCGGGAGGTTGGATGAGCAGTTCTTC
CDR3aa: CASSSRPPASGRLDEQFF

j_gene: TRBJ2-7
d_gene: NA
abundance: NA
v_gene: TRBV30
CDR3nt: TGTGCCTGGGAGTGGAATGCCAGGTCCGAGCAGTACTTC
CDR3aa: CAWEWNARSEQYF

j_gene: TRBJ1-3
d_gene: NA
abundance: few
v_gene: TRBV20-1
CDR3nt: TGCAGTGCTAGAGAGGACACCCGCTCTGGAAACACCATATATTTT
CDR3aa: CSAREDTRSGNTIYF

j_gene: TRBJ1-1
d_gene: NA
abundance: many
v_gene: TRBV9
CDR3nt: TGTGCCAGCAGCGTTTTCTCGACAGGCAGACCTGAAGCTTTCTTT
CDR3aa: CASSVFSTGRPEAFF

j_gene: TRBJ2-4
d_gene: NA
abundance: NA
v_gene: TRBV7-9
CDR3nt: TGTACCAGCAGCTTAGAGGGCAGGGCGGCCAAAAACATTCAGTACTTC
CDR3aa: CTSSLEGRAAKNIQYF

j_gene: TRBJ2-2
d_gene: NA
abundance: few
v_gene: TRBV12-3/TRBV12-4
CDR3nt: TGTGCCAGCAGTGTTCAGTTACACACCGGGGAGCTGTTTTTT
CDR3aa: CASSVQLHTGELFF

j_gene: TRBJ2-6
d_gene: NA
abundance: many
v_gene: TRBV7-6
CDR3nt: TGTGCCAGCAGCAACAAGGTAGCGGACCGATCCTCTGGGGCCAACGTCCTGACTTTC
CDR3aa: CASSNKVADRSSGANVLTF

j_gene: TRBJ2-1
d_gene: TRBD2
abundance: NA
v_gene: TRBV4-1
CDR3nt: TGCGCCAGCAGCCAAGACCCCCTAGCGGGGGATTACAATGAGCAGTTCTTC
CDR3aa: CASSQDPLAGDYNEQFF

j_gene: TRBJ1-4
d_gene: TRBD1
abundance: many
v_gene: TRBV20-1
CDR3nt: TGCAGTGCCCGTCATATGGGACAGGGCGGGGAAAAACTGTTTTTT
CDR3aa: CSARHMGQGGEKLFF

j_gene: TRBJ2-1
d_gene: NA
abundance: few
v_gene: TRBV7-9
CDR3nt: TGTGCCAGCAGCGCGAGACGCAATGAGCAGTTCTTC
CDR3aa: CASSARRNEQFF

j_gene: TRBJ2-3
d_gene: NA
abundance: few
v_gene: TRBV5-1
CDR3nt: TGCGCCAGCAGCTTGGCATCTCATCTAGCCACAGATACGCAGTATTTT
CDR3aa: CASSLASHLATDTQYF

j_gene: TRBJ1-1
d_gene: TRBD1
abundance: NA
v_gene: TRBV18
CDR3nt: TGTGCCAGCTCACCGGGACAGGGTTTGAACACTGAAGCTTTCTTT
CDR3aa: CASSPGQGLNTEAFF

j_gene: TRBJ1-3
d_gene: NA
abundance: NA
v_gene: TRBV20-1
CDR3nt: TGCAGTGCTACCCACAGAATCTCTGGAAACACCATATATTTT
CDR3aa: CSATHRISGNTIYF

j_gene: TRBJ2-1
d_gene: NA
abundance: NA
v_gene: TRBV20-1
CDR3nt: TGCAGTGCTAGGGACGCCGGAACCTACAATGAGCAGTTCTTC
CDR3aa: CSARDAGTYNEQFF

j_gene: TRBJ2-1
d_gene: TRBD1
abundance: many
v_gene: TRBV7-3
CDR3nt: TGTGCCAGCAGCTTAATGGGACAGGGAAAAGCGAATGAGCAGTTCTTC
CDR3aa: CASSLMGQGKANEQFF

j_gene: TRBJ2-3
d_gene: NA
abundance: few
v_gene: TRBV6-4
CDR3nt: TGTGCCACCCAGCCTCGGGCTTCGAGCGCAGATACGCAGTATTTT
CDR3aa: CATQPRASSADTQYF

j_gene: TRBJ1-1
d_gene: NA
abundance: few
v_gene: TRBV3-1
CDR3nt: TGTGCCAGCAGCCAAGTACCCACTGAAGCTTTCTTT
CDR3aa: CASSQVPTEAFF

j_gene: TRBJ2-4
d_gene: NA
abundance: NA
v_gene: TRBV3-1
CDR3nt: TGTGCCAGCAGTACAACGTTGGGTCGGGGAAACATTCAGTACTTC
CDR3aa: CASSTTLGRGNIQYF

j_gene: TRBJ2-1
d_gene: NA
abundance: many
v_gene: TRBV5-5
CDR3nt: TGTGCCAGCAGCTTGGGGACGGGCTCCTACAATGAGCAGTTCTTC
CDR3aa: CASSLGTGSYNEQFF

j_gene: TRBJ1-2
d_gene: NA
abundance: NA
v_gene: TRBV18
CDR3nt: TGTGCCAGCTCCCCTCAAGGTACTGAAGGCTACACCTTC
CDR3aa: CASSPQGTEGYTF

j_gene: TRBJ2-3
d_gene: NA
abundance: many
v_gene: TRBV7-6
CDR3nt: TGTGCCAGCAGTTTACAGGGGGGGATAGCCACAGATACGCAGTATTTT
CDR3aa: CASSLQGGIATDTQYF

j_gene: TRBJ1-1
d_gene: NA
abundance: few
v_gene: TRBV14
CDR3nt: TGTGCCAGCAGCCACAGGGTGATTAGTGGAGCTTTCTTT
CDR3aa: CASSHRVISGAFF

j_gene: TRBJ1-3
d_gene: NA
abundance: many
v_gene: TRBV5-1
CDR3nt: TGCGCCAGCAGCTCGGACATCGGAAACACCATATATTTT
CDR3aa: CASSSDIGNTIYF

j_gene: TRBJ1-2
d_gene: NA
abundance: few
v_gene: TRBV24-1
CDR3nt: TGTGCCACCAGTGATTTAAAGGGGGGACATGGCTACACCTTC
CDR3aa: CATSDLKGGHGYTF

j_gene: TRBJ1-6
d_gene: TRBD1
abundance: few
v_gene: TRBV29-1
CDR3nt: TGCAGCGCCCGGGACAGCAATTCACCCCTCCACTTT
CDR3aa: CSARDSNSPLHF

j_gene: TRBJ2-5
d_gene: NA
abundance: few
v_gene: TRBV24-1
CDR3nt: TGTGCCACCAGTACTTACCAGGCCGGGGGACAAGAGACCCAGTACTTC
CDR3aa: CATSTYQAGGQETQYF

j_gene: TRBJ1-2
d_gene: NA
abundance: few
v_gene: TRBV5-1
CDR3nt: TGCGCCAGCAGCTTGGACAGGGCCTATGGCTACACCTTC
CDR3aa: CASSLDRAYGYTF

j_gene: TRBJ2-2
d_gene: NA
abundance: NA
v_gene: TRBV5-5
CDR3nt: TGTGCCAGCAGTCGAATCCCCTTCGGCGGACGGCAAAACACCGGGGAGCTGTTTTTT
CDR3aa: CASSRIPFGGRQNTGELFF

j_gene: TRBJ2-7
d_gene: NA
abundance: NA
v_gene: TRBV10-3
CDR3nt: TGTGCCATCAGGGAAGGGGCAGGATCACTGATCTACGAGCAGTACTTC
CDR3aa: CAIREGAGSLIYEQYF

j_gene: TRBJ2-5
d_gene: TRBD1
abundance: many
v_gene: TRBV20-1
CDR3nt: TGCAGTGCTCCGCCCGGGACAGGGGGCCAAGAGACCCAGTACTTC
CDR3aa: CSAPPGTGGQETQYF

j_gene: TRBJ2-1
d_gene: NA
abundance: NA
v_gene: TRBV12-3/TRBV12-4
CDR3nt: TGTGCCAGCAGTTCCTCGGACCTGAGGAATGAGCAGTTCTTC
CDR3aa: CASSSSDLRNEQFF

j_gene: TRBJ2-5
d_gene: NA
abundance: NA
v_gene: TRBV5-1
CDR3nt: TGCGCCAGCAGCTTGCGGGGGGCAGTAGAAGAGACCCAGTACTTC
CDR3aa: CASSLRGAVEETQYF

j_gene: TRBJ1-2
d_gene: NA
abundance: NA
v_gene: TRBV20-1
CDR3nt: TGCAGTGCTCCGACTGACAGGTCATATGGCTACACCTTC
CDR3aa: CSAPTDRSYGYTF

j_gene: TRBJ1-1
d_gene: NA
abundance: many
v_gene: TRBV12-3/TRBV12-4
CDR3nt: TGTGCCAGCAGTTTAGACAGGGAAAGCGTGAACACTGAAGCTTTCTTT
CDR3aa: CASSLDRESVNTEAFF

j_gene: TRBJ2-3
d_gene: TRBD2
abundance: NA
v_gene: TRBV20-1
CDR3nt: TGCAGTGCCGCCAAGTTGGGCGGGAGGCCAGATACGCAGTATTTT
CDR3aa: CSAAKLGGRPDTQYF

j_gene: TRBJ2-5
d_gene: NA
abundance: few
v_gene: TRBV7-6
CDR3nt: TGTGCCAGCAGTCTAATAGCAGGGCCTCAAGAGACCCAGTACTTC
CDR3aa: CASSLIAGPQETQYF

j_gene: TRBJ2-1
d_gene: NA
abundance: many
v_gene: TRBV5-6
CDR3nt: TGTGCCAGCAGCTTGGCCAAGGGTGTGTCCTACAATGAGCAGTTCTTC
CDR3aa: CASSLAKGVSYNEQFF

j_gene: TRBJ2-3
d_gene: NA
abundance: NA
v_gene: TRBV5-4
CDR3nt: TGTGCCAGCACGACGGGAGATACGCAGTATTTT
CDR3aa: CASTTGDTQYF

j_gene: TRBJ2-7
d_gene: NA
abundance: NA
v_gene: TRBV18
CDR3nt: TGTGCCAGCTCAAGGGACTCCGGGGACGAGCAGTACTTC
CDR3aa: CASSRDSGDEQYF

j_gene: TRBJ2-2
d_gene: NA
abundance: NA
v_gene: TRBV29-1
CDR3nt: TGCAGCGCTCGGAGGGGAGACACCGGGGAGCTGTTTTTT
CDR3aa: CSARRGDTGELFF

j_gene: TRBJ1-6
d_gene: TRBD1
abundance: many
v_gene: TRBV27
CDR3nt: TGTGCCAGCACTAACCCAGGGGGAAGGAATTCACCCCTCCACTTT
CDR3aa: CASTNPGGRNSPLHF

j_gene: TRBJ1-1
d_gene: TRBD1
abundance: NA
v_gene: TRBV10-3
CDR3nt: TGTGCCATCAGACGGGACAGGGAGAACACTGAAGCTTTCTTT
CDR3aa: CAIRRDRENTEAFF